This T cell receptor beta chain was captured by sequencing in a study of blood T cells in healthy people across ages. Findings and caveats of the study: Estimated diversity across one million T cells was deemed an underestimate.

On this clonotype: Antigen specificity is unknown.

Germline assignment: CDR1 SGHKS and CDR2 YYEKEE (reference sequence). The CDR3 sequence is 16 residues long. V lost 0 bases, J lost 2 bases, and 15 bases lay in between. The authors ran a second PCR of roughly 6 to 12 cycles using a sample-barcoded 5' primer and a J-beta primer mix. Each cDNA molecule was tagged by a template-switch adaptor that had 12 random nucleotides. A minimum of 3 million CDR3-containing paired-end reads was obtained for each sample. Each CDR3 protein gets one entry after TCRdb re-called the 5' RACE reads with MiXCR. The sample carries 600,000 to 800,000 distinct CDR3 sequences, 21% recorded once.

The sample was blood. The receptor was derived from a man aged 65 to 85 in good health. The chain couples TRBV5-5 to TRBJ2-7; TRBD2 might be the D (5 bases). The chain's CDR3 is CASSLVHPEGPYEQYF. The CDR3 nucleotides are TGTGCCAGCAGCTTGGTACACCCTGAGGGTCCCTACGAGCAGTACTTC.